The 23 T cell receptor beta chains in this list originate from one sample, sequenced in a study of shared clonotypes between healthy human individuals. Using immunoSEQ multiplex PCR, the repertoire was profiled, and TCRdb retains in-frame clones only, with some absent. The data hold some 980,000 clones, with approximately 80% observed a single time. Sequencing used memory CD4+ T cells sorted from blood. This sample's subset: CD45RA-negative fraction. Receptor source: a young man in good health.

This rearrangement joins TRBV11-2 to TRBJ2-1; 8 nucleotides line up with TRBD2. The CDR3 runs 18 residues. V shed 6 bases and J 7 bases; nucleotides not matched to a gene: 20. The germline V gene has CDR1 SGHAT and CDR2 FQNNGV. CDR3 DNA sequence: TGTGCCAGCAGACGACCCGGGGGGGTAGCGAAATTCGGAAATGAGCAGTTCTTC. It encodes CASRRPGGVAKFGNEQFF.

The chain links TRBV9 to TRBJ2-5, with 11 bases identical to TRBD1. CDR1 and CDR2 from the germline V gene are SGDLS and YYNGEE. The CDR3 loop spans 16 amino acids. V lost 0 bases to trimming and J lost 4 bases; unmatched junction nucleotides: 5. Here the CDR3 reads CASSVALGQGGETQYF. CDR3 DNA: TGTGCCAGCAGCGTAGCTCTGGGACAGGGGGGAGAGACCCAGTACTTC.

The chain has TRBV6-6 and TRBJ2-7; maybe TRBD2 (6 bases). The CDR3 consists of 14 residues. Trimming pared 5 bases from V and 4 bases from J, leaving 15 bases between. Germline assignment: CDR1 MNHNY and CDR2 SVGAGI (reference sequence). DNA of the CDR3: TGTGCCAGCAGTCCAGGAGGGAGAGCGTACGAGCAGTACTTC. It translates to CASSPGGRAYEQYF.

J is TRBJ1-3 and V is TRBV6-5, with TRBD1 matching over 7 bases. With V trimmed by 1 base and J by 2 bases, 2 bases remained unmatched. This CDR3 region has 15 residues. Germline CDR1 reads MNHEY; CDR2 reads SVGAGI. The CDR3 sequence: CASSYFQGAGNTIYF. Written as DNA, the CDR3 is TGTGCCAGCAGTTACTTCCAGGGGGCTGGAAACACCATATATTTT.

The chain uses TRBV6-1 and TRBJ2-1; D may correspond to TRBD1 or TRBD2 (6 bases each). The CDR3 spans 15 residues. V was shortened by 6 bases and J by 2 bases, with 14 bases between the two germline ends. From germline, CDR1 is MNHNS and CDR2 SASEGT. Here the CDR3 DNA reads TGTGCCAGCAGGGAGGGGGTCCAGGCCTACAATGAGCAGTTCTTC. This translates into CASREGVQAYNEQFF.

This clone was seen a handful of times. The chain carries TRBV28 and TRBJ1-5; the match to TRBD1 covers 8 bases. Germline trimming cut 3 bases from V and 4 bases from J; bases unmatched to any gene: 5. This CDR3 has 15 residues. CDR1 is MDHEN and CDR2 is SYDVKM in the germline V gene. The CDR3 loop is CASSFGDRRNQPQHF. CDR3 nucleotide sequence: TGTGCCAGCAGTTTCGGGGACAGGAGGAATCAGCCCCAGCATTTT.

The table lists this clone with a count of one. The chain recombines TRBV5-4 with TRBJ1-1; maybe TRBD1 (5 bases). Looked up from germline, CDR1 is SGHNT and CDR2 is YYREEE (reference sequence). CDR3 length equals 14 residues. The V and J ends lost 5 bases and 5 bases respectively, with 16 bases between them. As DNA, the CDR3 is TGTGCCAGCAGTAAAATCCGGGGGGGTACTGAAGCTTTCTTT. It yields the protein CASSKIRGGTEAFF.

This clone showed up just once. The rearrangement uses TRBV7-2 and TRBJ1-2; weak D call: TRBD1 (5 bases). V was trimmed by 2 bases and J by 2 bases, leaving 12 bases between them. There are 15 residues in the CDR3. CDR1 and CDR2 from the germline V gene are SGHTA and FQGNSA. CDR3 amino acids: CASSLPNRLNYGYTF. CDR3 DNA: TGTGCCAGCAGCTTACCTAACAGGTTGAACTATGGCTACACCTTC. The full variable domain, its missing parts supplied by reference TRBV7-2 and TRBJ1-2, is GAGVSQSPSNKVTEKGKDVELRCDPISGHTALYWYRQSLGQGLEFLIYFQGNSAPDKSGLPSDRFSAERTGGSVSTLTIQRTQQEDSAVYLCASSLPNRLNYGYTFGSGTRLTVV.

This clone has ten or more counts. The chain employs TRBV10-3 and TRBJ2-3, with D possibly being TRBD2 (6 bases). Germline CDR1 and CDR2: ENHRY and SYGVKD. The germline V and J ends were trimmed by 4 bases and 2 bases, with 13 bases remaining between them. The CDR3 has 15 residues. The CDR3: CAISGVADYTDTQYF. The CDR3 coding sequence is TGTGCCATCAGTGGGGTAGCGGACTACACAGATACGCAGTATTTT.

This chain links TRBV7-6 with TRBJ1-1, with D unresolved. Trimming removed 1 base at V and 8 bases at J, with 17 bases between. The CDR3 extends over 15 amino acids. Germline CDR1 SGHVS, CDR2 FNYEAQ. CDR3 sequence: CASSLDSGGTREAFF. CDR3 DNA: TGTGCCAGCAGCTTAGATTCGGGCGGAACAAGGGAAGCTTTCTTT.

The V gene is TRBV7-9, the J gene TRBJ1-1; D ambiguous. Germline-derived CDR1 and CDR2 are SEHNR and FQNEAQ (reference sequence). The V and J ends lost 11 bases and 3 bases respectively, with 13 bases between them. The CDR3 is 12 residues long. This CDR3 is CAGSFWDTEAFF. The CDR3 region has the DNA TGTGCCGGGTCATTTTGGGACACTGAAGCTTTCTTT.

The chain joins TRBV28 to TRBJ2-3, with a weak D call TRBD2 (6 bases). This CDR3 has 16 amino acids. Germline assignment: CDR1 MDHEN and CDR2 SYDVKM. With 6 bases removed from V and 4 bases from J, the gap between germline ends came to 20 bases. CDR3 in amino acids: CASRSTLASGADTQYF. In nucleotides, the CDR3 is TGTGCCAGCAGATCGACCCTAGCGTCCGGGGCAGATACGCAGTATTTT.

The chain uses TRBV5-1 and TRBJ1-1; unclear D gene. This CDR3 region has 14 residues. Trimming cost V 4 bases and J 5 bases, with 15 bases left between them. Germline CDR1 reads SGHRS; CDR2 reads YFSETQ. CDR3 coding DNA: TGCGCCAGCAGCGCAGGCTCTCCAGTGACTGAAGCTTTCTTT. It is translated as CASSAGSPVTEAFF.

The chain employs TRBV5-4 and TRBJ2-5; 12 bases line up with TRBD2. This CDR3 is built from 16 residues. V lost 3 bases to trimming and J lost 5 bases; unmatched junction nucleotides: 8. Germline CDR1 and CDR2: SGHNT and YYREEE (reference sequence). The CDR3 DNA reads TGTGCCAGCAGCTCAAAGACTAGCGGGGGACTGGAGACCCAGTACTTC. Translated, it gives CASSSKTSGGLETQYF.

The rearrangement links TRBV9 to TRBJ2-3; 7 bases agree with TRBD2. With 4 bases clipped from V and 0 bases from J, the junction kept 5 bases outside the gene matches. The V gene's germline CDR1 is SGDLS and CDR2 YYNGEE. The CDR3 contains 15 residues. CDR3 protein: CASSPGLVSTDTQYF. DNA of the CDR3: TGTGCCAGCAGCCCCGGACTAGTTAGCACAGATACGCAGTATTTT.

The gene calls are TRBV19 and TRBJ2-7; 8 nucleotides align to TRBD1. This CDR3 contains 15 residues. Looked up from germline, CDR1 is LNHDA and CDR2 is SQIVND (reference sequence). V trimming: 3 bases; J trimming: 7 bases; junction bases outside the gene matches: 11. The CDR3: CASSMMDRESAEQYF. In DNA form, the CDR3 reads TGTGCCAGTAGTATGATGGACAGGGAGTCTGCTGAGCAGTACTTC.

The rearrangement joins TRBV28 to TRBJ1-4; weak D call: TRBD1 (5 bases). V was pared by 6 bases and J by 0 bases, with 11 bases between. The CDR3 consists of 15 residues. Per the germline V gene, CDR1 is MDHEN and CDR2 is SYDVKM. In DNA form, the CDR3 reads TGTGCCAGCAGCCCTGGAGGGGCAACTAATGAAAAACTGTTTTTT. This gives the protein CASSPGGATNEKLFF.

This clone was seen only a few times. The same CDR3 is also encoded by other DNA sequences in this sample. V gene TRBV7-2 combines with J gene TRBJ2-1, with TRBD2 matching over 10 bases. The CDR3 loop spans 14 amino acids. Germline trimming cut 5 bases from V and 6 bases from J; bases unmatched to any gene: 4. In germline, CDR1 is SGHTA, CDR2 FQGNSA. Written as DNA, the CDR3 is TGTGCCAGCAGCCGACTAGCGGGCGCCAATGAGCAGTTCTTC. Its protein is CASSRLAGANEQFF.

V usage is TRBV5-4 and J usage is TRBJ2-4, with D hard to call. The germline CDR1 and CDR2 sequences are SGHNT and YYREEE (reference sequence). Trimming shortened V by 4 bases and J by 5 bases, and 10 bases separated the two germline ends. The CDR3 is 13 residues long. CDR3 bases: TGTGCCAGCAGCCCCCCCAATGAAAACATTCAGTACTTC. Translated, it gives CASSPPNENIQYF.

The V gene is TRBV5-1, the J gene TRBJ2-3; D is undetermined. This CDR3 comprises 13 residues. Germline values: CDR1 SGHRS, CDR2 YFSETQ. V was pared by 4 bases and J by 3 bases, with 9 bases between. This CDR3 is CASSIHETDTQYF. CDR3 bases: TGCGCCAGCAGCATCCACGAGACAGATACGCAGTATTTT.

This clone was seen a few times. The identical CDR3 is also encoded by other nucleotide sequences in the sample. The chain links TRBV28 to TRBJ1-5, with D maybe TRBD1 (5 bases). Germline V CDR1 and CDR2: MDHEN, SYDVKM. The CDR3 runs 12 residues. The germline V and J ends were trimmed by 5 bases and 7 bases, with 9 bases remaining between them. The CDR3 bases are TGTGCCAGCAGTCAGGGAGGCCAGCCCCAGCATTTT. Translating it yields CASSQGGQPQHF.

The genes are TRBV5-5 and TRBJ1-6; no reliable D call. The CDR3 is 18 residues long. Germline CDR1 reads SGHKS; CDR2 reads YYEKEE (reference sequence). Trimming left V 2 bases short and J 3 bases short, with 18 bases between. CDR3 amino acids: CASSLRSNRESYNSPLHF. CDR3 bases: TGTGCCAGCAGCTTACGATCTAACAGAGAGAGCTATAATTCACCCCTCCACTTT. The entire variable domain, with the rest obtained from reference TRBV5-5 and TRBJ1-6, is as follows: DAGVTQSPTHLIKTRGQQVTLRCSPISGHKSVSWYQQVLGQGPQFIFQYYEKEERGRGNFPDRFSARQFPNYSSELNVNALLLGDSALYLCASSLRSNRESYNSPLHFGNGTRLTVT.

This rearrangement joins TRBV4-2 to TRBJ2-1; 9 bases are shared with TRBD2. The ends lost 0 bases at V and 8 bases at J; junction bases unmatched: 11. The CDR3 totals 17 residues. Germline-derived CDR1 and CDR2 are LGHNA and YNFKEQ. The CDR3 sequence: CASSQEGGASGEDEQFF. The CDR3 coding sequence is TGTGCCAGCAGCCAAGAGGGAGGGGCTAGCGGGGAGGATGAGCAGTTCTTC.